Listed here are 11 T cell receptor beta chains from one sample, sequenced in a study of shared clonotypes between healthy human individuals. Measured with immunoSEQ multiplex PCR; TCRdb has only the in-frame clones, and not every one. The sample includes some 1.4 million clones, approximately 96% of them seen just once. The specimen sequenced was naive CD4+ T cells sorted from blood. Subset here: CD45RA+ positively selected. The receptors shown here come from a man aged 30 to 39 in good health.

This rearrangement joins TRBV10-2 to TRBJ2-7, with 7 bases that match TRBD1. CDR3 length: 17 residues. Germline V gives CDR1 WSHSY, CDR2 SAAADI. V lost 6 bases, J lost 0 bases, and 14 bases stayed unmatched. CDR3 DNA: TGCGCCAGCAGAGGAGACGGACAGGACAAGAACTCCTACGAGCAGTACTTC. Translated: CASRGDGQDKNSYEQYF.

The V call is TRBV11-3, the J call TRBJ2-3; 9 nucleotides align to TRBD1. The CDR3 runs 18 residues. Unmatched junction bases numbered 11, after V lost 3 bases and J lost 1 base. The germline V gene has CDR1 SGHNT and CDR2 YENEEA. This chain's CDR3 is CASSLGDRARLGTDTQYF. In DNA form, the CDR3 reads TGTGCCAGCAGCTTGGGGGACAGGGCCAGATTGGGCACAGATACGCAGTATTTT.

The chain is built from TRBV7-2 and TRBJ2-5; 13 bases line up with TRBD2. Germline CDR1 and CDR2: SGHTA and FQGNSA. J was trimmed by 7 bases and V by 3 bases; bases with no gene match: 5. The CDR3 is 15 residues long. The CDR3 DNA reads TGTGCCAGCAGCTTCACTAGCGGGGGGGTTGGGACCCAGTACTTC. Translated: CASSFTSGGVGTQYF.

In DNA form, the CDR3 reads TGTGCCAGCAGTCCGAGCGGGAGGGCCCCCTACAATGAGCAGTTCTTC. This translates into CASSPSGRAPYNEQFF. The chain recombines TRBV5-6 with TRBJ2-1; 10 bases are shared with TRBD2. This CDR3 region has 16 residues. Germline V gene data show CDR1 as SGHDT and CDR2 as YYEEEE. The ends lost 5 bases at V and 2 bases at J; junction bases unmatched: 7.

This chain joins TRBV7-9 and TRBJ2-2; maybe TRBD2 (5 bases). The CDR3 has 15 amino acids. With 7 bases removed from V and 0 bases from J, the gap between germline ends came to 12 bases. The germline V gene encodes CDR1 SEHNR and CDR2 FQNEAQ (reference sequence). The CDR3 is CASTERAANTGELFF. For the CDR3, the DNA is TGTGCCAGCACAGAGAGGGCAGCGAACACCGGGGAGCTGTTTTTT. Based on the CDR3 plus reference TRBV7-9 and TRBJ2-2, the full variable domain is DTGVSQNPRHKITKRGQNVTFRCDPISEHNRLYWYRQTLGQGPEFLTYFQNEAQLEKSRLLSDRFSAERPKGSFSTLEIQRTEQGDSAMYLCASTERAANTGELFFGEGSRLTVL.

The chain uses TRBV19 and TRBJ2-1; the D gene is possibly TRBD2 (5 bases). With 10 bases removed from V and 2 bases from J, the gap between germline ends came to 9 bases. Germline V gene sequence: CDR1 LNHDA, CDR2 SQIVND (reference sequence). The CDR3 is made up of 12 amino acids. The CDR3 DNA sequence: TGTGCCACTTACGGGACCTACAATGAGCAGTTCTTC. Translating it yields CATYGTYNEQFF.

J is TRBJ2-7 and V is TRBV5-1; TRBD2 matches 13 bases. Germline loops: CDR1 SGHRS, CDR2 YFSETQ. The J segment lost 7 bases and the V segment lost 4 bases, leaving 14 bases of the junction unmatched. CDR3 length equals 17 residues. The CDR3 DNA is TGCGCCAGCAGCGCTAAGCGGACTAGCGGGAGTTCGTGGGAGCAGTACTTC. It is translated as CASSAKRTSGSSWEQYF. Full variable domain (remainder filled in from reference TRBV5-1 and TRBJ2-7): KAGVTQTPRYLIKTRGQQVTLSCSPISGHRSVSWYQQTPGQGLQFLFEYFSETQRNKGNFPGRFSGRQFSNSRSEMNVSTLELGDSALYLCASSAKRTSGSSWEQYFGPGTRLTVT.

The chain combines TRBV29-1 with TRBJ2-7; D may be TRBD2 (5 bases). Per the germline V gene, CDR1 is SQVTM and CDR2 is ANQGSEA. The CDR3 is made up of 14 amino acids. V lost 4 bases and J 2 bases, leaving 15 bases between the germline ends. This chain's CDR3 is CSVVPLYGTYEQYF. The CDR3 nucleotides read TGCAGCGTTGTACCCTTATACGGGACCTACGAGCAGTACTTC.

This clone appeared once. The V and J genes are TRBV23-1 and TRBJ2-7; D is uncertain. TRBV23-1 counts as an open reading frame of uncertain function. Trimming shortened V by 11 bases and J by 6 bases, and 14 bases separated the two germline ends. This CDR3 region has 11 residues. CDR3 bases: TGCGCCCCTAATTTAAGATCCGAGCAGTACTTC. It translates to CAPNLRSEQYF.

V usage is TRBV10-1 and J usage is TRBJ2-2; 12 bases align to TRBD2. In germline, CDR1 is WNHNN, CDR2 SYGVQD (reference sequence). This CDR3 contains 17 residues. Trimming took 5 bases from V and 3 from J; bases not matched to a gene: 7. CDR3 coding DNA: TGCGCCAGCAGTTCACTAGCGGGAGGAACGGACACCGGGGAGCTGTTTTTT. Encoded protein: CASSSLAGGTDTGELFF.

The chain carries TRBV5-6 and TRBJ1-5; a possible D gene is TRBD1 (6 bases). Germline assignment: CDR1 SGHDT and CDR2 YYEEEE. The CDR3 runs 12 residues. V lost 4 bases, J lost 7 bases, and 9 bases lay in between. DNA for the CDR3: TGTGCCAGCAGCACACAGGGCCAGCCCCAGCATTTT. It encodes CASSTQGQPQHF.